The present TCR beta chain was sequenced within a study of monozygotic twins with inflammatory bowel disease. The CDR3 length is 16 residues. From germline, CDR1 is SGDLS and CDR2 YYNGEE. Each UMI, carrying a 6-nucleotide sample barcode, came from template switching. TCRdb reanalyzed the 5' RACE reads, giving one entry per CDR3 protein sequence and no DNA. This table holds fewer than 450,000 distinct CDR3 sequences. The authors drew roughly 2.5 ml of blood from each donor. This clonotype was obtained from a human donor with ulcerative colitis or Crohn's disease, or a healthy co-twin of an affected twin (not recorded which). The chain links TRBV9 to TRBJ2-2; TCRdb outputs TRBD2, but without DNA this stays unchecked. Sequencing used blood. The chain's CDR3 is CASSVGQRLNTGELFF.